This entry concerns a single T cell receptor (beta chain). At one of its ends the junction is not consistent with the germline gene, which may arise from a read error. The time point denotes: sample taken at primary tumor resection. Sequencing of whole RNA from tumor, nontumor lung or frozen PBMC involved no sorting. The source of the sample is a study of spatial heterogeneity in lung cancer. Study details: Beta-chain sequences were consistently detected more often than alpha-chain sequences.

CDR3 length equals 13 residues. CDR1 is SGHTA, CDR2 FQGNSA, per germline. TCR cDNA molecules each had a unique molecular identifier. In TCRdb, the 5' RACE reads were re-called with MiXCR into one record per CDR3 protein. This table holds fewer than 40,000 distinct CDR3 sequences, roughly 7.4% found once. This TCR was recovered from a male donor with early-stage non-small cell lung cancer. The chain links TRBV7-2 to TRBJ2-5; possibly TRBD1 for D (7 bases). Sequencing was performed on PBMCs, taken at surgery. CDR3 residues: CVSSGGGKETQYF. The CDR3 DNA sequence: TGTGTCAGCAGCGGAGGGGGCAAAGAGACCCAGTACTTC.